What follows are 32 T cell receptor beta chains derived from one specimen sequenced in a study of cytomegalovirus exposure and HLA in healthy donors listed by TCRdb under 2017. Libraries were made using the immunoSEQ multiplex PCR assay. TCRdb took this table from immuneACCESS and kept in-frame rearrangements with V and J called. Such tables lack part of the clones; where checked against another copy, unresolved V genes explain under half of the gap, and the rest is unexplained. Recorded for this sample are 80,000 to 95,000 clones; 90% to 95% of them occurred a single time. The top ten clonotypes cover about 1.1% of the sample. Sequenced sample: PBMCs. These receptors came from a woman in her thirties in good health and CMV-seropositive.

CDR3 coding DNA: TGTGCCAGCAGTTACGGGACAGGGAATTATGGCTACACCTTC. This encodes CASSYGTGNYGYTF. The J gene is TRBJ1-2, the V gene TRBV6-5, with 9 bases fitting TRBD1. The CDR3 sequence is 14 residues long. Germline V CDR1 and CDR2: MNHEY, SVGAGI. V gave up 2 bases and J gave up 5 bases; unmatched junction bases: 3.

The chain recombines TRBV6-5 with TRBJ1-2; TRBD1 might be the D (5 bases). Trimming took off 6 bases at V and 5 bases at J, with 16 bases between the two ends. CDR1 and CDR2 (germline): MNHEY, SVGAGI. There are 14 residues in the CDR3. CDR3 coding DNA: TGTGCCAGCAGCCGATCGGGGGGGGAATATGGCTACACCTTC. Its translation is CASSRSGGEYGYTF.

The chain recombines TRBV28 with TRBJ2-2; TRBD1 aligns across 8 bases. Germline V gives CDR1 MDHEN, CDR2 SYDVKM. The CDR3 is 18 amino acids. J was trimmed by 4 bases and V by 2 bases; bases with no gene match: 12. The CDR3: CASSLAQGDPLFTGELFF. The CDR3 DNA sequence: TGTGCCAGCAGTTTAGCACAGGGGGATCCTTTATTCACCGGGGAGCTGTTTTTT.

The rearrangement links TRBV19 to TRBJ1-2, with TRBD1 as a possible D gene (5 bases). V was trimmed by 10 bases and J by 8 bases, leaving 14 bases between them. The CDR3 contains 11 residues. CDR1 is LNHDA and CDR2 is SQIVND in the germline V gene (reference sequence). The DNA of the CDR3 is TGTGCCACCGACTCTGGGGCAGGCTACACCTTC. This codes for CATDSGAGYTF.

V gene TRBV19 combines with J gene TRBJ2-1, with D possibly TRBD2 on 5 matching bases. The CDR3 loop spans 16 amino acids. V shed 0 bases and J shed 4 bases, with 13 bases lying between them. Germline-derived CDR1 and CDR2 are LNHDA and SQIVND (reference sequence). The CDR3 coding sequence is TGTGCCAGTAGTATAGACCCAGCGGAACCGTACAATGAGCAGTTCTTC. It specifies CASSIDPAEPYNEQFF.

This clone was detected only once. V and J are TRBV4-1 and TRBJ1-3; 9 nucleotides match TRBD1. Trimming took 0 bases from V and 0 from J; bases not matched to a gene: 12. The CDR3 sequence is 20 residues long. Germline V gene lookup returns CDR1 MGHRA and CDR2 YSYEKL. CDR3 bases: TGCGCCAGCAGCCAAGATATAGGGGACAGGGCCGATAGCTCTGGAAACACCATATATTTT. Protein product: CASSQDIGDRADSSGNTIYF.

V is TRBV15 and J is TRBJ1-1; D call uncertain. There are 11 residues in the CDR3. The V gene's germline CDR1 is LNHNV and CDR2 YYDKDF (reference sequence). V was cut by 5 bases and J by 5 bases, with 6 bases left in between. The CDR3 sequence: CATSLETEAFF. CDR3 nucleotide sequence: TGTGCCACCAGCTTAGAAACTGAAGCTTTCTTT. The whole variable domain, remainder taken from reference TRBV15 and TRBJ1-1, is DAMVIQNPRYQVTQFGKPVTLSCSQTLNHNVMYWYQQKSSQAPKLLFHYYDKDFNNEADTPDNFQSRRPNTSFCFLDIRSPGLGDTAMYLCATSLETEAFFGQGTRLTVV.

The sample holds a few counts of this clone. The chain employs TRBV4-3 and TRBJ2-7; 10 bases line up with TRBD2. In germline, CDR1 is LGHNA, CDR2 YSLEER. The CDR3 contains 16 residues. After removal of 1 base from V and 6 bases from J, the junction contained 9 bases not matched to a gene. The CDR3 protein is CASSQGPAGGIGEQYF. As DNA, the CDR3 is TGCGCCAGCAGCCAAGGTCCAGCGGGAGGGATAGGCGAGCAGTACTTC.

The gene calls are TRBV11-2 and TRBJ2-3; 9 bases align to TRBD2. CDR1 SGHAT and CDR2 FQNNGV come from the germline V gene. The CDR3 consists of 16 residues. V trimming: 1 base; J trimming: 3 bases; junction bases outside the gene matches: 5. CDR3 protein: CASSLAAGGRTDTQYF. CDR3 nucleotides: TGTGCCAGCAGCTTAGCTGCGGGAGGGCGGACAGATACGCAGTATTTT.

The genes are TRBV6-5 and TRBJ2-2, with 7 bases identical to TRBD2. The junction had 3 bases not matched to a gene; V was cut back by 4 bases and J by 4 bases. Germline CDR1 MNHEY, CDR2 SVGAGI. This CDR3 region has 14 residues. The CDR3 is CASSSSGGTGELFF. Written as DNA, the CDR3 is TGTGCCAGCAGTTCTAGCGGAGGCACCGGGGAGCTGTTTTTT.

V and J are TRBV7-9 and TRBJ2-1; the match to TRBD2 covers 12 bases. Germline V gives CDR1 SEHNR, CDR2 FQNEAQ (reference sequence). V trimming: 1 base; J trimming: 4 bases; junction bases outside the gene matches: 5. The CDR3 is 17 residues long. CDR3 in amino acids: CASSLGALAGGYNEQFF. The CDR3 DNA follows: TGTGCCAGCAGCTTAGGGGCCCTAGCGGGAGGGTACAATGAGCAGTTCTTC.

V is TRBV27 and J is TRBJ2-1, with TRBD2 matching 9 bases. The trim removed 3 bases at V and 5 bases at J, leaving 2 bases unmatched. The CDR3 covers 14 residues. The germline V gene encodes CDR1 MNHEY and CDR2 SMNVEV (reference sequence). CDR3 DNA sequence: TGTGCCAGCAGTTTTGTAGCGGGGGACAATGAGCAGTTCTTC. It yields the protein CASSFVAGDNEQFF.

The chain uses TRBV12-5 and TRBJ2-1, with D possibly TRBD2 on 6 matching bases. Germline V gene data show CDR1 as LGHNT and CDR2 as FRNRAP. The CDR3 loop spans 15 amino acids. Deletions cut 5 bases from V and 8 bases from J, with 19 bases between. The CDR3 sequence: CASGTGLPPSDEQFF. The CDR3 DNA sequence: TGTGCTAGTGGTACGGGACTTCCTCCCAGCGATGAGCAGTTCTTC.

This clone appeared a single time. V is TRBV19 and J is TRBJ1-1, with a weak D call TRBD1 (5 bases). Trimming pared 0 bases from V and 4 bases from J, leaving 9 bases between. Germline loops: CDR1 LNHDA, CDR2 SQIVND (reference sequence). This CDR3 has 14 residues. CDR3 in DNA: TGTGCCAGTAGTATAGACTCAGGGCCCACTGAAGCTTTCTTT. Translating gives CASSIDSGPTEAFF. Variable domain in full (rest from reference TRBV19 and TRBJ1-1): DGGITQSPKYLFRKEGQNVTLSCEQNLNHDAMYWYRQDPGQGLRLIYYSQIVNDFQKGDIAEGYSVSREKKESFPLTVTSAQKNPTAFYLCASSIDSGPTEAFFGQGTRLTVV.

This chain uses TRBV5-1 with TRBJ1-5; 10 bases align to TRBD1. Germline values: CDR1 SGHRS, CDR2 YFSETQ. The CDR3 loop spans 20 amino acids. Trimming at V came to 10 bases and at J to 0 bases, leaving 22 bases not matched to a gene. The CDR3 sequence: CAPEFRDRGVFGHSNQPQHF. In nucleotides, the CDR3 is TGCGCCCCTGAATTCCGGGACAGGGGCGTGTTCGGTCATAGCAATCAGCCCCAGCATTTT. The full variable domain, in which reference TRBV5-1 and TRBJ1-5 provide the parts outside the CDR3, is KAGVTQTPRYLIKTRGQQVTLSCSPISGHRSVSWYQQTPGQGLQFLFEYFSETQRNKGNFPGRFSGRQFSNSRSEMNVSTLELGDSALYLCAPEFRDRGVFGHSNQPQHFGDGTRLSIL.

V usage is TRBV19 and J usage is TRBJ1-1; D is unresolved. The CDR3 extends over 15 amino acids. The germline gives CDR1 LNHDA, CDR2 SQIVND (reference sequence). Deletions cut 5 bases from V and 0 bases from J, with 13 bases between. CDR3 coding DNA: TGTGCCAGTAGTCCCGAAGGGAGCGTGAACACTGAAGCTTTCTTT. Its translation: CASSPEGSVNTEAFF.

The rearrangement links TRBV2 to TRBJ2-5; 9 bases map to TRBD2. The V segment lost 5 bases and the J segment 1 base; nucleotides outside the gene matches: 11. Germline V gene lookup returns CDR1 SNHLY and CDR2 FYNNEI. CDR3 length equals 17 residues. The CDR3 DNA sequence: TGTGCCAGCAGTACAAGACTAGCGGCCCGACTCCAAGAGACCCAGTACTTC. Encoded protein: CASSTRLAARLQETQYF.

The chain recombines TRBV10-3 with TRBJ1-1; possibly TRBD1 for D (6 bases). The CDR3 runs to 16 residues. V was shortened by 1 base and J by 1 base, with 13 bases between the two germline ends. Germline V CDR1 and CDR2: ENHRY, SYGVKD. For the CDR3, the DNA is TGTGCCATCAGTGAGTTTGGGGGCGCGGGGAACACTGAAGCTTTCTTT. Its translation: CAISEFGGAGNTEAFF.

This sequence joins TRBV27 and TRBJ2-5, with D maybe TRBD1 (7 bases). The V gene lost 6 bases and the J gene lost 5 bases, with 13 bases spanning the gap. Germline assignment: CDR1 MNHEY and CDR2 SMNVEV (reference sequence). This CDR3 has 13 residues. The CDR3 loop is CASSLPGGETQYF. DNA for the CDR3: TGTGCCAGCAGCCTACCAGGGGGGGAGACCCAGTACTTC.

This clone has just one count. This chain connects TRBV7-9 to TRBJ1-2; possibly TRBD1 for D (6 bases). With 3 bases removed from V and 5 bases from J, the gap between germline ends came to 19 bases. The CDR3 extends over 16 amino acids. The germline V gene encodes CDR1 SEHNR and CDR2 FQNEAQ (reference sequence). The CDR3 nucleotides read TGTGCCAGCAGCTTTCCCAGGGGACGAAGGGGGTATGGCTACACCTTC. This sequence encodes CASSFPRGRRGYGYTF.

The J gene is TRBJ1-2, the V gene TRBV6-1, with 11 bases lining up with TRBD1. Looked up from germline, CDR1 is MNHNS and CDR2 is SASEGT. The CDR3 spans 14 residues. J gave up 6 bases and V 8 bases, and 8 bases lay outside the gene matches. The CDR3 loop is CASRGQGAFHGYTF. The CDR3, as DNA: TGTGCCAGCCGCGGACAGGGGGCATTTCATGGCTACACCTTC.

V usage is TRBV9 and J usage is TRBJ2-7, with TRBD1 matching 9 bases. The V gene's germline CDR1 is SGDLS and CDR2 YYNGEE. The CDR3 length is 15 residues. With V trimmed by 2 bases and J by 2 bases, 5 bases remained unmatched. For the CDR3, the DNA is TGTGCCAGCAGCGTTTCCGGGACAGGGCCCTACGAGCAGTACTTC. Translation: CASSVSGTGPYEQYF.

This clone was counted a single time. The chain combines TRBV19 with TRBJ1-2, with TRBD1 matching over 9 bases. This CDR3 spans 15 amino acids. The V gene's germline CDR1 is LNHDA and CDR2 SQIVND (reference sequence). Trimming cost V 0 bases and J 8 bases; bases outside gene matches: 7. CDR3: CASSIDQNRGRGYTF. The CDR3 DNA reads TGTGCCAGTAGTATAGACCAAAACAGGGGGCGAGGCTACACCTTC.

V and J are TRBV5-8 and TRBJ1-2; 9 bases fit TRBD1. V gave up 2 bases and J gave up 2 bases; unmatched junction bases: 7. The CDR3 is 16 amino acids. Germline V lookup: CDR1 SGHTS, CDR2 YDEGEE. The CDR3 sequence is CASSFLPDRGNYGYTF. CDR3 DNA sequence: TGTGCCAGCAGCTTCCTGCCTGACAGGGGGAACTATGGCTACACCTTC.

The V call is TRBV5-1, the J call TRBJ2-5; 9 nucleotides align to TRBD2. Germline assignment: CDR1 SGHRS and CDR2 YFSETQ. Unmatched junction bases numbered 9, after V lost 4 bases and J lost 5 bases. The CDR3 runs to 15 residues. In DNA form, the CDR3 reads TGCGCCAGCAGCGCCGGACTAGCGAGGGTCGAGACCCAGTACTTC. Amino acids: CASSAGLARVETQYF.

The chain recombines TRBV28 with TRBJ1-4; D remains ambiguous. The germline gives CDR1 MDHEN, CDR2 SYDVKM. V was cut by 1 base and J by 13 bases, with 16 bases left in between. The CDR3 contains 14 residues. The CDR3 protein is CASSLSRFRAGLFF. Written as DNA, the CDR3 is TGTGCCAGCAGTTTATCACGGTTTAGGGCGGGACTGTTTTTT. Together with reference TRBV28 and TRBJ1-4, the CDR3 gives the full variable domain: DVKVTQSSRYLVKRTGEKVFLECVQDMDHENMFWYRQDPGLGLRLIYFSYDVKMKEKGDIPEGYSVSREKKERFSLILESASTNQTSMYLCASSLSRFRAGLFFGSGTQLSVL.

This clone was seen a single time. This chain uses TRBV19 with TRBJ2-2; D is possibly TRBD2 (5 bases). CDR1 LNHDA and CDR2 SQIVND come from the germline V gene (reference sequence). The CDR3 totals 13 residues. V lost 6 bases, J lost 6 bases, and 11 bases lay in between. The CDR3 sequence is CASRTEGSGELFF. Here the CDR3 DNA reads TGTGCCAGTAGGACTGAGGGTTCCGGGGAGCTGTTTTTT.

The V call is TRBV13, the J call TRBJ2-7; tentatively, D is TRBD2 (5 bases). Germline V gives CDR1 PRHDT, CDR2 FYEKMQ (reference sequence). The CDR3 spans 15 residues. V shed 2 bases and J shed 5 bases, with 16 bases lying between them. This CDR3 is CASSLRAYGVHEQYF. CDR3 nucleotide sequence: TGTGCCAGCAGCTTAAGGGCCTACGGGGTCCACGAGCAGTACTTC. The full variable domain, with the rest looked up from reference TRBV13 and TRBJ2-7, is AAGVIQSPRHLIKEKRETATLKCYPIPRHDTVYWYQQGPGQDPQFLISFYEKMQSDKGSIPDRFSAQQFSDYHSELNMSSLELGDSALYFCASSLRAYGVHEQYFGPGTRLTVT.

The genes are TRBV11-3 and TRBJ2-7, with TRBD2 matching 14 bases. This CDR3 is built from 15 residues. With 5 bases clipped from V and 3 bases from J, the junction kept 3 bases outside the gene matches. CDR1 and CDR2 from the germline V gene are SGHNT and YENEEA. The CDR3 reads CASSLGTSGSYEQYF. CDR3 nucleotide sequence: TGTGCCAGCAGCCTAGGGACTAGCGGGAGCTACGAGCAGTACTTC.

This rearrangement joins TRBV28 to TRBJ2-5; TRBD2 agrees at 9 bases. The CDR3 covers 14 residues. J lost 5 bases, V lost 6 bases, and 7 bases had no gene match. Germline CDR1 MDHEN, CDR2 SYDVKM. CDR3 bases: TGTGCCAGCAGGCGGGAGGGAGGCTGGGAGACCCAGTACTTC. This gives the protein CASRREGGWETQYF. Full variable domain (rest looked up from reference TRBV28 and TRBJ2-5): DVKVTQSSRYLVKRTGEKVFLECVQDMDHENMFWYRQDPGLGLRLIYFSYDVKMKEKGDIPEGYSVSREKKERFSLILESASTNQTSMYLCASRREGGWETQYFGPGTRLLVL.

The J gene is TRBJ2-7, the V gene TRBV19; D is ambiguous. The CDR3 extends over 13 amino acids. V was clipped by 3 bases and J by 5 bases, with 11 bases between them. Germline V CDR1 and CDR2: LNHDA, SQIVND (reference sequence). CDR3 residues: CASSISGLHEQYF. The CDR3 DNA reads as TGTGCCAGTAGTATTTCGGGTTTACACGAGCAGTACTTC. The full variable domain, in which reference TRBV19 and TRBJ2-7 provide the parts outside the CDR3, is DGGITQSPKYLFRKEGQNVTLSCEQNLNHDAMYWYRQDPGQGLRLIYYSQIVNDFQKGDIAEGYSVSREKKESFPLTVTSAQKNPTAFYLCASSISGLHEQYFGPGTRLTVT.

This clone was seen more than once but under ten times. J is TRBJ1-2 and V is TRBV7-2; 7 bases match TRBD1. J lost 4 bases, V lost 5 bases, and 7 bases had no gene match. Germline V gene lookup returns CDR1 SGHTA and CDR2 FQGNSA. The CDR3 spans 14 residues. The CDR3 DNA sequence: TGTGCCAGCAGCCAGAGACAGGGACTCTATGGCTACACCTTC. As protein: CASSQRQGLYGYTF.